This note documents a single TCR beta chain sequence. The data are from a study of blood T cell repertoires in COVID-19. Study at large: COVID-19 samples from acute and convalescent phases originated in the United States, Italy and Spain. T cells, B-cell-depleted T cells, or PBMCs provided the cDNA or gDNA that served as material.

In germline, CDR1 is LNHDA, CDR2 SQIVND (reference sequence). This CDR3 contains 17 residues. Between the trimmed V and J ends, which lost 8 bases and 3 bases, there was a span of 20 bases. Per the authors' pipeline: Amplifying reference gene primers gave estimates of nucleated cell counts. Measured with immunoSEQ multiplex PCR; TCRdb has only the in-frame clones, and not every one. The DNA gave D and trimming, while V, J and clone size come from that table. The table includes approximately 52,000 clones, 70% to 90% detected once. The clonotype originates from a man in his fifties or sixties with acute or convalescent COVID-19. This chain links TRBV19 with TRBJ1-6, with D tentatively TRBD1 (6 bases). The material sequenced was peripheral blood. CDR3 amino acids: CASQDRELRGYNSPLHF. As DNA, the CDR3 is TGTGCCAGTCAGGACAGAGAGTTAAGAGGCTATAATTCACCCCTCCACTTT.